Included here is one T cell receptor (beta chain) sequence, with context. What was amplified from RNA transcripts were TCR beta CDR3 regions. With the HTBI primer set, the TCR CDR3 went through a first round of RT-PCR. TCRdb passed the multiplex PCR reads through MiXCR, listing each CDR3 protein once. The sample lists hundreds of thousands of distinct CDR3 sequences; 22% were seen once. This record comes from a study of T cells in Graves' hyperthyroidism and ophthalmopathy. This receptor was taken from a man younger than 45 with Graves' ophthalmopathy. The sequenced material came from blood.

The CDR3 DNA is TGTGCCAGCAGACCACAGGGAAGCACCTACGAGCAGTACTTC. Translation gives CASRPQGSTYEQYF. V and J are TRBV2 and TRBJ2-7; D perhaps matches TRBD1 (6 bases). Trimming removed 6 bases at V and 2 bases at J, with 14 bases between. Germline V gene sequence: CDR1 SNHLY, CDR2 FYNNEI. CDR3 size: 14 residues.